The rows below give T cell receptor beta chains drawn from one sample of a study of T cells expressing NK-cell markers. TCRdb re-analyzed the 5' RACE reads; it lists each CDR3 protein once, without DNA. This sample contains a few hundred thousand distinct CDR3 sequences. The specimen sequenced was blood T cells: a sorted CD56 or NKG2C T cell subset, CD4+ or CD8+ T cells, or bulk PBMC T cells (not recorded which). Source of these receptors: a man aged 18 to 35 in good health. Each CDR3 is given with its conserved first and last residue.

J	V	CDR3
TRBJ1-6	TRBV7-2	CASSLGFGRVNSPLHF
TRBJ2-1	TRBV11-2	CASTKIAGASNEQFF
TRBJ2-1	TRBV7-6	CASSFALLAGVSYNEQFF
TRBJ2-7	TRBV10-3	CAISESRVIYEQYF
TRBJ2-7	TRBV9	CASSETDVDEQYF
TRBJ2-5	TRBV6-2/TRBV6-3	CASSYSPTHQETQYF
TRBJ2-1	TRBV18	CASSPNSAGGYNEQFF
TRBJ2-1	TRBV6-1	CASSGLAGGLSSYNEQFF
TRBJ1-2	TRBV29-1	CSVQKVRRYGYTF
TRBJ2-1	TRBV7-9	CASSQEVKYNEQFF
TRBJ2-3	TRBV19	CASSPRGVSTDTQYF
TRBJ1-6	TRBV25-1	CASSEYDGSPLHF
TRBJ2-5	TRBV7-9	CASSPRGVDETQYF
TRBJ2-1	TRBV5-1	CASGGDRRFPGEQFF
TRBJ2-1	TRBV19	CASGTSGSNEQFF
TRBJ2-2	TRBV6-5	CASSYTPGLSGELFF
TRBJ1-5	TRBV27	CASSQDPVLGNQPQHF
TRBJ2-1	TRBV7-9	CASSLAVRSGEQFF
TRBJ2-1	TRBV29-1	CSVEGAGGLEVYNEQFF
TRBJ1-5	TRBV5-8	CASSLGVIGDNQPQHF
TRBJ1-2	TRBV5-1	CASSLSGDGYTF
TRBJ2-1	TRBV29-1	CSVVGLANGEQFF
TRBJ2-3	TRBV10-3	CAISDRSVSTDTQYF
TRBJ1-5	TRBV2	CASSDGGQPQHF
TRBJ2-1	TRBV6-1	CASFPSDLAVYNEQFF
TRBJ2-2	TRBV9	CASSETGVTGELFF
TRBJ2-1	TRBV5-1	CASSSIGLAEDNEQFF
TRBJ2-1	TRBV7-2	CASSLDPGLLSEQFF
TRBJ1-5	TRBV5-1	CASSLDNSQGQPQHF
TRBJ1-1	TRBV9	CASSPLGREAFF